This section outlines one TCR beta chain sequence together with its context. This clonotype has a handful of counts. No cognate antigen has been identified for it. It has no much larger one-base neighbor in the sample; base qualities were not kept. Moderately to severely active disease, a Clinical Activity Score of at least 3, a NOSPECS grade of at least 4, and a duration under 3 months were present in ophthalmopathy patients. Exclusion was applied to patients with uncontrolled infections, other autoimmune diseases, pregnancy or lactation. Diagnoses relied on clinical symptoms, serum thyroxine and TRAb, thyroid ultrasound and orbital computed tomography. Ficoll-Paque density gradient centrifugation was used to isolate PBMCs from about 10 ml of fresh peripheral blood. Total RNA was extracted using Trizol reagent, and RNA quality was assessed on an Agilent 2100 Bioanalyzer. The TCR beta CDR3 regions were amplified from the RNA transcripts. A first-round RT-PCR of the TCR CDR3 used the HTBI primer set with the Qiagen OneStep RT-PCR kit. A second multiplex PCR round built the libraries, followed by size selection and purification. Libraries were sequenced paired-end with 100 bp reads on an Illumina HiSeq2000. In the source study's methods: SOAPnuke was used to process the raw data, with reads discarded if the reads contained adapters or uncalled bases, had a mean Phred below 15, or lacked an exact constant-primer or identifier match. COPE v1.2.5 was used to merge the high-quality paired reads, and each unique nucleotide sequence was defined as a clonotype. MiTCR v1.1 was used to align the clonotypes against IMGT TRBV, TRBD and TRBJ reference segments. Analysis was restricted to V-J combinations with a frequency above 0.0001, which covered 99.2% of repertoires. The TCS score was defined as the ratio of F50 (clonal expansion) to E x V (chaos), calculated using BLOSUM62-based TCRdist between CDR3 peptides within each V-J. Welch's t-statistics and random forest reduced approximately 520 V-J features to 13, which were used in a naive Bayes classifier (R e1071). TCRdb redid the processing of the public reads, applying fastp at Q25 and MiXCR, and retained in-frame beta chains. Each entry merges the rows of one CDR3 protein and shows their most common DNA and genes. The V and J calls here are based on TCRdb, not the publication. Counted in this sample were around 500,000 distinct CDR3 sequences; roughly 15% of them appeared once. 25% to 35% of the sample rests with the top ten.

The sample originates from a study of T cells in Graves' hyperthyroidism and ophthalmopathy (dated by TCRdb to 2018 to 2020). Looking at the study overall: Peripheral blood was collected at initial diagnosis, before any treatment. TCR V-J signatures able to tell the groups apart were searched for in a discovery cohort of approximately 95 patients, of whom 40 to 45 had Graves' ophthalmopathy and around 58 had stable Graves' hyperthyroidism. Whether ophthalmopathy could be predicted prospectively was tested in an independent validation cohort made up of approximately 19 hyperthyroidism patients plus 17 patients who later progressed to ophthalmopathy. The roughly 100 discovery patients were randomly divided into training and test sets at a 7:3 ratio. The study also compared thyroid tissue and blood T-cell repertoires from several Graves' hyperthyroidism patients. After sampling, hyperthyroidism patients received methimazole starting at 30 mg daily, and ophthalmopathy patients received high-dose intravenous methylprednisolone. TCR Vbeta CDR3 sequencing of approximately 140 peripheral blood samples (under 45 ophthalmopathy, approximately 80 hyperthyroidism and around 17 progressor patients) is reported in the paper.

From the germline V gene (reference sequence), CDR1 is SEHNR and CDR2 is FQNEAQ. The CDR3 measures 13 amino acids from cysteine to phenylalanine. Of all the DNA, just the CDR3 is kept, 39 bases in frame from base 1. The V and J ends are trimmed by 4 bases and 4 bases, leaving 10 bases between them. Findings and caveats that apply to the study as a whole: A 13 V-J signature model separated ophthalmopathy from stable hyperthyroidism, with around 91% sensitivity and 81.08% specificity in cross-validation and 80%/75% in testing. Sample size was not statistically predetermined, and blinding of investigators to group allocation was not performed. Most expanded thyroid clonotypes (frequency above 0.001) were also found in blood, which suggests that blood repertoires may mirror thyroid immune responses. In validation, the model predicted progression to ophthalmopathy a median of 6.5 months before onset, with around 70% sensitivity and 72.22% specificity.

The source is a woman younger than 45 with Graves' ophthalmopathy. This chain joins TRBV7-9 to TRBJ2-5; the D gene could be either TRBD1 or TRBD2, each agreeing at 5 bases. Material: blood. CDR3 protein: CASSWGRRETQYF. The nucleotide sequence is TGTGCCAGCAGCTGGGGACGTAGAGAGACCCAGTACTTC.